What follows is one T cell receptor (beta chain) and its context. Generated by immunoSEQ multiplex PCR, the TCRdb table keeps only in-frame clones and is missing some. The repertoire holds under 300,000 clones, with 83% as singletons. V shed 5 bases, J shed 3 bases, and the junction held 13 bases outside the gene matches. The length of the CDR3 is 17 residues. The germline CDR1 and CDR2 sequences are SGHTA and FQGNSA. The data stem from a study of blood T cell repertoires in COVID-19. Input material: peripheral blood. The genes are TRBV7-2 and TRBJ2-1; 7 nucleotides align to TRBD2. The sequence was obtained from a woman aged 45-60 years who had recovered from COVID-19. The CDR3 DNA reads TGTGCCAGCAGCCAGCGTAAGGTGCGGGGGATCTACAATGAGCAGTTCTTC. Its translation is CASSQRKVRGIYNEQFF.